Each of the 21 T cell receptor beta chains below was sequenced from the same sample in a study of blood T cells in healthy people across ages. The second PCR ran roughly 6 to 11 cycles with a sample-barcoded 5' primer and J-beta primers. TCRdb processed the 5' RACE reads anew with MiXCR; each CDR3 protein has one entry. The table shows about 1,500,000 distinct CDR3 sequences, with 42% occurring only once. Material: blood. The receptors stem from a woman between 18 and 29 years old in good health.

The chain couples TRBV6-5 to TRBJ1-6; unclear D gene. Trimming took 0 bases from V and 10 from J, leaving 7 bases between them. From germline, CDR1 is MNHEY and CDR2 SVGAGI. The CDR3 totals 13 residues. The CDR3 DNA sequence: TGTGCCAGCAGTTACTCGCGAGAATCACCCCTCCACTTT. It encodes CASSYSRESPLHF.

V and J are TRBV4-1 and TRBJ1-1; D is possibly TRBD1 (5 bases). V lost 2 bases and J 1 base, leaving 11 bases between the germline ends. Germline V gene lookup returns CDR1 MGHRA and CDR2 YSYEKL. CDR3 length: 15 amino acids. The CDR3 DNA sequence: TGCGCCAGCAGCCAACTGACAGCCCCGAACACTGAAGCTTTCTTT. Translating it yields CASSQLTAPNTEAFF.

This clonotype appeared many times. The V call is TRBV11-2, the J call TRBJ2-3, with D perhaps TRBD2 (6 bases). V lost 1 base to trimming and J lost 1 base, with 9 bases between them. This CDR3 contains 15 residues. The germline V gene has CDR1 SGHAT and CDR2 FQNNGV. The chain's CDR3 is CASSLGGTGTDTQYF. CDR3 DNA sequence: TGTGCCAGCAGCTTAGGCGGGACGGGCACAGATACGCAGTATTTT.

This clonotype was counted between two and nine times. The chain combines TRBV4-1 with TRBJ1-2; D is unresolved. V was trimmed by 3 bases and J by 0 bases, leaving 8 bases between them. The CDR3 length is 14 residues. Germline V CDR1 and CDR2: MGHRA, YSYEKL. CDR3 DNA: TGCGCCAGCAGCCATGACGGTTCTAACTATGGCTACACCTTC. Residues: CASSHDGSNYGYTF.

J is TRBJ1-5 and V is TRBV2, with D possibly TRBD1 on 5 matching bases. CDR1 is SNHLY and CDR2 is FYNNEI in the germline V gene. This CDR3 contains 15 residues. Trimming took off 2 bases at V and 6 bases at J, with 14 bases between the two ends. Here the CDR3 DNA reads TGTGCCAGCAGTGAAATTCAGGGAGGTAGTCAGCCCCAGCATTTT. Its protein product is CASSEIQGGSQPQHF.

This clonotype appeared many times. This chain links TRBV12-3 or TRBV12-4 with TRBJ2-3; D not certain. The CDR3 extends over 12 amino acids. The V end was cut by 3 bases, the J end by 5 bases, with 6 bases between. In nucleotides, the CDR3 is TGTGCCAGCAGTTTTCGCCGAGATACGCAGTATTTT. Residues: CASSFRRDTQYF.

The CDR3 DNA reads as TGTGCCAGCAGTCAGTACAGGGTTGACTATGGCTACACCTTC. It is translated as CASSQYRVDYGYTF. This chain links TRBV12-3 or TRBV12-4 with TRBJ1-2, with D perhaps matching TRBD1 (6 bases). This CDR3 has 14 residues. V was pared by 5 bases and J by 3 bases, with 13 bases between.

V gene TRBV12-3 or TRBV12-4 combines with J gene TRBJ1-1, with TRBD1 as a possible D gene (5 bases). The CDR3 is 12 amino acids. Trimming took off 7 bases at V and 5 bases at J, with 11 bases between the two ends. DNA of the CDR3: TGTGCCAGCACAGGGTTTGCGACTGAAGCTTTCTTT. The encoded protein is CASTGFATEAFF.

The chain couples TRBV20-1 to TRBJ2-2; unclear D gene. Germline V CDR1 and CDR2: DFQATT, SNEGSKA (reference sequence). The V gene lost 3 bases and the J gene lost 0 bases, with 5 bases spanning the gap. CDR3 length equals 13 residues. Here the CDR3 reads CSARDPNTGELFF. As DNA, the CDR3 is TGCAGTGCTAGGGATCCGAACACCGGGGAGCTGTTTTTT.

This sequence joins TRBV3-1 and TRBJ1-4; a possible D gene is TRBD1 (6 bases). Deletions cut 0 bases from V and 6 bases from J, with 17 bases between. The germline V gene has CDR1 LGHDT and CDR2 YNNKEL (reference sequence). This CDR3 contains 17 residues. CDR3: CASSQDWSLRGDEKLFF. CDR3 coding DNA: TGTGCCAGCAGCCAAGATTGGTCTCTGAGGGGGGATGAAAAACTGTTTTTT.

This clonotype was seen at least ten times. The chain has TRBV20-1 and TRBJ1-6; possible D gene TRBD1, 6 bases. Germline loops: CDR1 DFQATT, CDR2 SNEGSKA (reference sequence). CDR3 length: 17 amino acids. Trimming left V 3 bases short and J 0 bases short, with 15 bases between. The CDR3 DNA sequence: TGCAGTGCTAGTATGCCAGGGGCGAGCTCCTATAATTCACCCCTCCACTTT. This gives the protein CSASMPGASSYNSPLHF.

V usage is TRBV6-5 and J usage is TRBJ1-2; no reliable D call. Trimming cost V 2 bases and J 4 bases, with 11 bases left between them. Looked up from germline, CDR1 is MNHEY and CDR2 is SVGAGI. The CDR3 totals 14 residues. CDR3 DNA: TGTGCCAGCAGTTACGGCCCCCGGGGCTATGGCTACACCTTC. Its protein product is CASSYGPRGYGYTF.

This clonotype was detected only a few times. CDR3 in DNA: TGTGCCAGCAGCCGTGATTTTGGGGGGCAGTTCTTC. Amino acid sequence: CASSRDFGGQFF. The chain links TRBV3-1 to TRBJ2-1; D could derive from TRBD1 or TRBD2 (5 bases each). The CDR3 extends over 12 amino acids. V lost 4 bases and J 12 bases, leaving 13 bases between the germline ends. Germline V CDR1 and CDR2: LGHDT, YNNKEL (reference sequence).

The chain is built from TRBV10-3 and TRBJ1-1; the D is unclear. The CDR3 consists of 12 residues. Germline CDR1 is ENHRY and CDR2 is SYGVKD. Deletions cut 5 bases from V and 6 bases from J, with 10 bases between. CDR3 amino acids: CAISQAPPEAFF. Here the CDR3 DNA reads TGTGCCATCAGTCAGGCCCCTCCTGAAGCTTTCTTT.

The sample holds many counts of this clonotype. The J gene is TRBJ2-3, the V gene TRBV20-1; no definite D call. The V end was cut by 3 bases, the J end by 4 bases, with 17 bases between. The CDR3 is made up of 15 amino acids. Germline V gene sequence: CDR1 DFQATT, CDR2 SNEGSKA (reference sequence). For the CDR3, the DNA is TGCAGTGCTAGTGTGGTAGCAGGTACCTCAGATACGCAGTATTTT. This gives the protein CSASVVAGTSDTQYF.

The chain carries TRBV12-3 or TRBV12-4 and TRBJ1-3, with a weak D call TRBD1 (5 bases). The V end was cut by 4 bases, the J end by 3 bases, with 13 bases between. The CDR3 sequence is 15 residues long. The CDR3 loop reads CASSSQGVGGNTIYF. In DNA form, the CDR3 reads TGTGCCAGCAGTTCCCAGGGTGTAGGTGGAAACACCATATATTTT.

The gene calls are TRBV7-9 and TRBJ2-1; 13 bases are a match to TRBD2. V trimming: 4 bases; J trimming: 8 bases; junction bases outside the gene matches: 8. Looked up from germline, CDR1 is SEHNR and CDR2 is FQNEAQ (reference sequence). This CDR3 has 16 amino acids. CDR3 residues: CASSSTSGRARDEQFF. The CDR3 nucleotides read TGTGCCAGCAGCTCAACTAGCGGGAGGGCCAGGGATGAGCAGTTCTTC.

Turning to this clonotype: Its ends do not fully match the called genes, so a read error is possible. The chain carries TRBV20-1 and TRBJ1-2; D is perhaps TRBD1 (5 bases). The CDR3 covers 13 residues. Per the germline V gene, CDR1 is DFQATT and CDR2 is SNEGSKA (reference sequence). The CDR3 spells CSALRGASYGYSF. In nucleotides, the CDR3 is TGCAGTGCCCTAAGGGGAGCGAGCTATGGCTACTCCTTC.

V usage is TRBV6-1 and J usage is TRBJ2-5, with 7 bases identical to TRBD2. The end of the DNA fits TRBJ2-7 better, so the J call may be wrong. From germline, CDR1 is MNHNS and CDR2 SASEGT. This CDR3 is 13 amino acids long. The CDR3 bases are TGTGCCAGCATCAGGGCGGGAGTCTACGAGCAGTACTTC. It codes for CASIRAGVYEQYF.

This clonotype was seen more than once but under ten times. The V call is TRBV28, the J call TRBJ1-5; 10 positions agree with TRBD1. Germline CDR1 is MDHEN and CDR2 is SYDVKM. The CDR3 has 14 residues. V shed 7 bases and J 7 bases; nucleotides not matched to a gene: 7. The CDR3 DNA is TGTGCCAGCACTTCGGGACAGGGGTCACAGCCCCAGCATTTT. Amino acid sequence: CASTSGQGSQPQHF.

This clonotype was observed a few times. This chain links TRBV20-1 with TRBJ2-3, with D perhaps matching TRBD2 (5 bases). Germline values: CDR1 DFQATT, CDR2 SNEGSKA (reference sequence). The V gene lost 4 bases and the J gene lost 1 base, with 12 bases spanning the gap. The length of the CDR3 is 14 residues. CDR3 bases: TGCAGTGCTAAGCGGCCCCTTGGCACAGATACGCAGTATTTT. Amino acid sequence: CSAKRPLGTDTQYF.